These T cell receptor beta chains were read from a single sample in a study of shared clonotypes between healthy human individuals. Produced via immunoSEQ multiplex PCR; TCRdb's table is partial and in-frame only. The sample lists more than 400,000 clones, approximately 81% seen once, with about an eighth in the top ten. The sequencing input was PBMCs. The receptor set was obtained from a woman between 35 and 50 years old in good health. Some clones in this sample may be carry-over from other donors' samples. CDR3s leave out the opening cysteine and the closing phenylalanine or tryptophan.

TRBV5-1	ASSLGASASGSSDEQF
TRBV20-1	SARDMGQF
TRBV7-8	ASSLGGLARNEQF
TRBV6-5	AISETSGRYEQY
TRBV28	ASSRIRGPYEQY
TRBV7-8	ASSNHSGRSYEQF
TRBV30	AWSPARQPQH
TRBV19	ASRSYGGSNTGELF
TRBV18	ASSGTGRYNEQF
TRBV5-4	ASSLEGRGRTDTQY
TRBV7-2	ASSLVWQGRDGYT
TRBV15	ATSRPASEQF
TRBV6-6	ASTPGGDQETQY
TRBV5-1	ASSLGQVEETQY
TRBV5-1	ASRATGESEQY
TRBV11-2	ASSRGTAAYEQY
TRBV10-3	AIQVNSNQPQH
TRBV5-4	ASSSDSTDTQY
TRBV10-3	AITKGPLQEQF
TRBV19	ASSIRYSGTTDTQY
TRBV7-9	ASSRGQESYEQY
TRBV7-9	ASSRTESNQPQH
TRBV6-1	ASSEEGGRIDEQY
TRBV11-3	ASSLVGPNLYEQY
TRBV6-5	ASSTQQGTEAF
TRBV7-6	ASSSWANRGFNYGYT
TRBV4-2	ASSQGGEAYGYT
TRBV28	ASSFPGTNEKLF
TRBV27	ASSSVGREKLF
TRBV10-3	AISESGAGIDTQY
TRBV18	ASSPGAPRGTQY
TRBV7-6	ASSRGRGQNTGELF
TRBV5-1	ASSPDGANTEAF
TRBV30	AWSVSLGGGYGYT
TRBV5-4	ASSLTASGVYNEQF
TRBV5-4	ASSSARVVSEAF
TRBV28	ASRGQGRETQY
TRBV7-2	ASSLGSSGRARQF
TRBV7-9	ASSFPPRLAGDHNEQF